Listed below are T cell receptor beta chains from one sample, sequenced in a study of cytomegalovirus exposure and HLA in healthy donors. Sequencing used immunoSEQ multiplex PCR; TCRdb keeps in-frame clones, though not all of them. The table includes about 120,000 clones, around 81% detected once. Input material: PBMCs. The receptors derive from a woman aged 25 to 39 in good health and CMV-seronegative. CDR3s include the opening cysteine and the closing phenylalanine or tryptophan. D genes are given only for firm matches. A row's size may be missing; if present it is once, few, many or a size class.

>TRBV4-3|-|TRBJ2-5|TRBD2
TGCGCCAGCAGCCAAGGACTAGCGGGAGTGGAAGAGACCCAGTACTTC
CASSQGLAGVEETQYF
>TRBV30|once|TRBJ1-1|-
TGTGCCTGGAGTCTAAGTGTAGGTTCGCCAGGGAACTTT
CAWSLSVGSPGNF
>TRBV6-5|few|TRBJ1-1|-
TGTGCCAGCATTCCAGGGAATAGAGACACTGAAGCTTTCTTT
CASIPGNRDTEAFF
>TRBV18|-|TRBJ2-3|TRBD2
TGTGCCAGCTCACCAAACACAGGACTAGCGGGAAAAGATACGCAGTATTTT
CASSPNTGLAGKDTQYF
>TRBV5-1|-|TRBJ2-5|TRBD2
TGCGCCAGCAGCTACCTAGGACTAGCGGGAGCGTCCCTGCAAGAGACCCAGTACTTC
CASSYLGLAGASLQETQYF
>TRBV10-1|-|TRBJ2-7|-
TGCGCCAGCAGTGAGTCTAGCTACGAGCAGTACTTC
CASSESSYEQYF
>TRBV5-1|-|TRBJ2-5|-
TGCGCCAGCAGCTTGGTTTTTAGCGCGGAGACCCAGTACTTC
CASSLVFSAETQYF
>TRBV18|few|TRBJ2-5|-
TGTGCCAGCTCATCCTCCACCGGGGAAGAGACCCAGTACTTC
CASSSSTGEETQYF
>TRBV7-8|-|TRBJ2-7|TRBD2
TGTGCCAGCAGCTTCGCAAGGACCAGCGGGAGAAGGAACTTC
CASSFARTSGRRNF
>TRBV19|-|TRBJ1-3|-
TGTGCCAGTAGTATTGACAGAAGCTCTGGAAACACCATATATTTT
CASSIDRSSGNTIYF
>TRBV5-1|few|TRBJ2-7|-
TGCGCCAGCAGCTTGGATGACAAACAGCAGTACTTC
CASSLDDKQQYF
>TRBV10-3|-|TRBJ2-2|TRBD2
TGTGCCATCAGTAACGGTCTAGCGGGAGGAACCGGGGAGCTGTTTTTT
CAISNGLAGGTGELFF
>TRBV19|-|TRBJ1-5|-
TGTGCCAGTAGTAGGCCATCGACTTACCCCTCAGGGTGGCCCCAGCATTTT
CASSRPSTYPSGWPQHF
>TRBV28|-|TRBJ2-7|TRBD2
TGTGCCAGCAGTCAAGGACTAGAGGTCTACGAGCAGTACTTC
CASSQGLEVYEQYF
>TRBV19|once|TRBJ2-3|TRBD2
TGTGCCAGTAGTACCAGACTAGCGGGAGCCACAGATACGCAGTATTTT
CASSTRLAGATDTQYF
>TRBV4-3|once|TRBJ1-5|-
TGCGCCAGCAGCCAAGATGTAGGGGCAGGAAGGCAGCCCCAGCATTTT
CASSQDVGAGRQPQHF
>TRBV4-2|-|TRBJ2-3|-
TGTGCCAGCAGCTGGAGGGGCGCAGATACGCAGTATTTT
CASSWRGADTQYF
>TRBV5-1|-|TRBJ1-1|-
TGCGCCAGCAGCTTGGACAGCGAAGCTTTCTTT
CASSLDSEAFF
>TRBV29-1|few|TRBJ1-1|-
TGCAGCGTTGGGGTTCTACAGGGCGCTGAAGCTTTCTTT
CSVGVLQGAEAFF
>TRBV14|-|TRBJ2-1|TRBD2
TGTGCCAGCAGCCCGTCGAGTAGCGGGACCTACAATGAGCAGTTCTTC
CASSPSSSGTYNEQFF
>TRBV19|-|TRBJ2-3|TRBD2
TGTGCCAGTAGTATAACTAGCGGGAGCCCAGATACGCAGTATTTT
CASSITSGSPDTQYF
>TRBV5-1|-|TRBJ1-3|-
TGCGCCAGCAGCTTGGACCACGGAGGCTCTGGAAACACCATATATTTT
CASSLDHGGSGNTIYF
>TRBV5-6|-|TRBJ2-7|-
TGTGCCAGCAGCTTGGCTAGCACCACTTACGAGCAGTACTTC
CASSLASTTYEQYF
>TRBV5-1|-|TRBJ2-7|-
TGCGCCAGCAGCTCGGGGACACTCCCCTACGAGCAGTACTTC
CASSSGTLPYEQYF
>TRBV29-1|once|TRBJ1-1|TRBD1
TGCAGCGTTGGGACAGGGATGAACACTGAAGCTTTCTTT
CSVGTGMNTEAFF
>TRBV28|once|TRBJ2-3|-
TGTGCCAGCAGTTCCTACCCTTGGTTCCGCGGGGGCACAGATACGCAGTATTTT
CASSSYPWFRGGTDTQYF
>TRBV18|once|TRBJ1-5|-
TGTGCCAGCTCACCAGGGGGGGATCAGCCCCAGCATTTT
CASSPGGDQPQHF
>TRBV30|-|TRBJ1-3|-
TGTGCCTGCCAACTCAGGGATTTCTCTGGAAACACCATATATTTT
CACQLRDFSGNTIYF
>TRBV28|-|TRBJ2-1|TRBD2
TGTGCCAGCAGTTCCGGACTAGCTCGAAATGAGCAGTTCTTC
CASSSGLARNEQFF
>TRBV19|-|TRBJ2-6|TRBD2
TGTGCCAGTAGACGATCCCTCCTAGCGGGAGTCTCTGGGGCCAACGTCCTGACTTTC
CASRRSLLAGVSGANVLTF
>TRBV5-4|-|TRBJ1-6|TRBD1
TGTGCCAGCAGTCAAGACAGGGGCAATTCACCCCTCCACTTT
CASSQDRGNSPLHF
>TRBV2|-|TRBJ1-2|TRBD1
TGTGCCAGCAGTGAGGGTCTCGGGGCAGGGGGCCCCACTCTCTATGGCTACACCTTC
CASSEGLGAGGPTLYGYTF
>TRBV7-9|-|TRBJ2-1|-
TGTGCCAGCAGCTCCCAGAACAATGAGCAGTTCTTC
CASSSQNNEQFF
>TRBV12-5|-|TRBJ2-1|TRBD2
TGTGCTAGTGGGCCGACTAGCGCAAATGAGCAGTTCTTC
CASGPTSANEQFF
>TRBV30|-|TRBJ2-1|-
TGTGCCTGGAGTGTACAGGCCATGGATGAGCAGTTCTTC
CAWSVQAMDEQFF
>TRBV10-3|-|TRBJ2-7|TRBD2
TGTGCCATCAGTGAGTCGGGACTAGCGCCTTCCTACGAGCAGTACTTC
CAISESGLAPSYEQYF
>TRBV11-2|-|TRBJ2-7|-
TGTGCCAGCAGCTTAGACGAGGGCTCCCACCTCTTC
CASSLDEGSHLF
>TRBV7-2|-|TRBJ2-1|-
TGTGCCAGCAGTCCTGGGGGCGGAAAAAACAATGAGCAGTTCTTC
CASSPGGGKNNEQFF
>TRBV27|-|TRBJ1-1|-
TGTGCCAGCAGTCTGCAGGTACGAAACACTGAAGCTTTCTTT
CASSLQVRNTEAFF
>TRBV2|-|TRBJ2-6|-
TGTGCCAGCCTGACAGACCCCTCTGGGGCCAACGTCCTGACTTTC
CASLTDPSGANVLTF
>TRBV7-8|-|TRBJ2-1|TRBD2
TGTGCCAGCAGCCTAGCTAGGGTGGGACTACAGGACAATGAGCAGTTCTTC
CASSLARVGLQDNEQFF
>TRBV28|-|TRBJ2-7|TRBD1
TGTGCCAGCAGTACGACCGGGACAGACGAGCAGTACTTC
CASSTTGTDEQYF
>TRBV5-4|-|TRBJ1-4|-
TGTGCCAGCAGGAAACAGGGTACTAATGAAAAACTGTTTTTT
CASRKQGTNEKLFF
>TRBV7-2|-|TRBJ2-7|TRBD2
TGTGCCAGCAGCCTCACTAGCGTGAGCTCCTACGAGCAGTACTTC
CASSLTSVSSYEQYF
>TRBV6-1|once|TRBJ1-2|TRBD1
TGTGCCAGCCGTGCCGGGACAGGGCTACACTATGGCTACACCTTC
CASRAGTGLHYGYTF
>TRBV28|-|TRBJ2-3|TRBD1
TGTGCCAGCAGTTTCTCACCGGGACAGGGGTTTACAGATACGCAGTATTTT
CASSFSPGQGFTDTQYF
>TRBV20-1|-|TRBJ2-7|-
TGCAGTGCCCAGGATGATTACGAGCAGTACTTC
CSAQDDYEQYF
>TRBV9|-|TRBJ2-5|-
TGTGCCAGCAGCGCGGGACTGAAAGAGACCCAGTACTTC
CASSAGLKETQYF